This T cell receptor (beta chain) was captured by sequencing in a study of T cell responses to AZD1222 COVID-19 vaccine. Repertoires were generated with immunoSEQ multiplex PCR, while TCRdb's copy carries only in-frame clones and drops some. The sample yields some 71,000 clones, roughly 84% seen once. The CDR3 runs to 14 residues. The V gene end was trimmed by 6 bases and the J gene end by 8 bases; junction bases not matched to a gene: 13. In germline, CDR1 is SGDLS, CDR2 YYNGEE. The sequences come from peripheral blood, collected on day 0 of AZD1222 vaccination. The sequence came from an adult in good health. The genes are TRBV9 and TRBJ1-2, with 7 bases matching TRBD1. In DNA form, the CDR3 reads TGTGCCAGCACCGTGGGGACAGAGGGCTTAGGCTACACCTTC. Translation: CASTVGTEGLGYTF.